The clone carrying this T cell receptor (beta chain) has a handful of counts. Germline assignment: CDR1 SEHNR and CDR2 FQNEAQ (reference sequence). The CDR3 is 17 residues long. V shed 5 bases and J shed 0 bases, with 20 bases lying between them. The data were obtained in a study of blood T cells in healthy people across ages. Researchers report isolating at least 6 million PBMCs per sample. The authors ran a second PCR of about 6 to 11 cycles using a sample-barcoded 5' primer and a J-beta primer mix. TCRdb re-called the 5' RACE reads through MiXCR, storing one row per CDR3 protein. The table includes 500,000 to 550,000 distinct CDR3 sequences, 24% detected once. This sample was also put to use in a study of T cells of mothers and their children. That source adds: Donors were three healthy Caucasian mothers and their six children. Every microgram of extracted RNA entered cDNA synthesis, 1.5 ug per 15 ul.

The gene calls are TRBV7-9 and TRBJ2-7; perhaps D is TRBD1 or TRBD2 (5 bases each). Sequencing was done on a sample of blood. This sequence was found in a boy aged 5-17 years in good health. CDR3 nucleotide sequence: TGTGCCAGCAGCAACCACGGAGGACGGGACGGCTCCTACGAGCAGTACTTC. It codes for CASSNHGGRDGSYEQYF. The full variable domain, in which reference TRBV7-9 and TRBJ2-7 provide the parts outside the CDR3, is DTGVSQNPRHKITKRGQNVTFRCDPISEHNRLYWYRQTLGQGPEFLTYFQNEAQLEKSRLLSDRFSAERPKGSFSTLEIQRTEQGDSAMYLCASSNHGGRDGSYEQYFGPGTRLTVT.